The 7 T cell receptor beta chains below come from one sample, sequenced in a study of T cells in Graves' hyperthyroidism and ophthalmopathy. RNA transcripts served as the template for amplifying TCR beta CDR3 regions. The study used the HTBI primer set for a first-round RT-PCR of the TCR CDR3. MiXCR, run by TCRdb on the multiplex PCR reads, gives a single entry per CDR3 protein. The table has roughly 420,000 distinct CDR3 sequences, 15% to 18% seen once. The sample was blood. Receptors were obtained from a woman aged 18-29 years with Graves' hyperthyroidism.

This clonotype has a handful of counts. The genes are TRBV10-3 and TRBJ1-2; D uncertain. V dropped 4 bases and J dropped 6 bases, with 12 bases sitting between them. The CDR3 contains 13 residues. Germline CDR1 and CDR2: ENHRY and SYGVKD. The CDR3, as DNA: TGTGCCATCAGTGCCCCGGGAGAGGATGGCTACACCTTC. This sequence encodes CAISAPGEDGYTF.

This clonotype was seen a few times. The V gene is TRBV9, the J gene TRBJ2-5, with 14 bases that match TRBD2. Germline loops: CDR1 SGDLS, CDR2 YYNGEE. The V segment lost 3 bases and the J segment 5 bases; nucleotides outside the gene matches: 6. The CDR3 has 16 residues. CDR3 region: CASSARLAGGTETQYF. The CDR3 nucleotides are TGTGCCAGCAGCGCCCGACTAGCGGGGGGGACGGAGACCCAGTACTTC.

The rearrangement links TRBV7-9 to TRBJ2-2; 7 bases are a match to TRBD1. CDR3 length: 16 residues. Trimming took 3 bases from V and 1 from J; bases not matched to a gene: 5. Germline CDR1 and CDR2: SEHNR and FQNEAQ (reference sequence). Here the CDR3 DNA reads TGTGCCAGCAGCTTCCAGGGGGATCTGAACACCGGGGAGCTGTTTTTT. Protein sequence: CASSFQGDLNTGELFF.

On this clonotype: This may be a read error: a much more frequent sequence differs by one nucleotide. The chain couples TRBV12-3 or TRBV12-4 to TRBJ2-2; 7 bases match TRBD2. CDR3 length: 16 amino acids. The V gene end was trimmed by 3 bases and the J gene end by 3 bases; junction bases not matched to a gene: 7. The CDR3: CASSLLGGSDTGELFF. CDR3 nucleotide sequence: TGTGCCAGCAGTTTGCTCGGGGGGTCGGACACCGGGGAGCTGTTTTTT.

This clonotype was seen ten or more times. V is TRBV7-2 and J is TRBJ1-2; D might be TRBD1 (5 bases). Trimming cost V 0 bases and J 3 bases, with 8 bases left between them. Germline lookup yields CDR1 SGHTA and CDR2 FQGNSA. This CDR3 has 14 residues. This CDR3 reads CASSLAVGDYGYTF. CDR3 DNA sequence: TGTGCCAGCAGCTTAGCGGTGGGGGACTATGGCTACACCTTC. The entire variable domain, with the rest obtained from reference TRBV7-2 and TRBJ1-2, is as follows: GAGVSQSPSNKVTEKGKDVELRCDPISGHTALYWYRQSLGQGLEFLIYFQGNSAPDKSGLPSDRFSAERTGGSVSTLTIQRTQQEDSAVYLCASSLAVGDYGYTFGSGTRLTVV.

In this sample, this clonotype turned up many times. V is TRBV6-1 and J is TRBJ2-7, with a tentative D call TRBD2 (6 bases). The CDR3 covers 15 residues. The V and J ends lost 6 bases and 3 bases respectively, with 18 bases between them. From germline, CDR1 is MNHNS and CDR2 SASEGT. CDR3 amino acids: CASRPGRRGSYEQYF. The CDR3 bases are TGTGCCAGCAGGCCCGGCCGCCGGGGGAGCTACGAGCAGTACTTC.

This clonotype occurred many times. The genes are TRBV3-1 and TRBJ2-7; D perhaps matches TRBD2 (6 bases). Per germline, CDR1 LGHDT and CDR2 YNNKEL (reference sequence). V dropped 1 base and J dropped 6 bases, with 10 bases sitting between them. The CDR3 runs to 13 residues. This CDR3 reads CASSQAGGTEQYF. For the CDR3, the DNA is TGTGCCAGCAGCCAAGCCGGGGGTACCGAGCAGTACTTC.